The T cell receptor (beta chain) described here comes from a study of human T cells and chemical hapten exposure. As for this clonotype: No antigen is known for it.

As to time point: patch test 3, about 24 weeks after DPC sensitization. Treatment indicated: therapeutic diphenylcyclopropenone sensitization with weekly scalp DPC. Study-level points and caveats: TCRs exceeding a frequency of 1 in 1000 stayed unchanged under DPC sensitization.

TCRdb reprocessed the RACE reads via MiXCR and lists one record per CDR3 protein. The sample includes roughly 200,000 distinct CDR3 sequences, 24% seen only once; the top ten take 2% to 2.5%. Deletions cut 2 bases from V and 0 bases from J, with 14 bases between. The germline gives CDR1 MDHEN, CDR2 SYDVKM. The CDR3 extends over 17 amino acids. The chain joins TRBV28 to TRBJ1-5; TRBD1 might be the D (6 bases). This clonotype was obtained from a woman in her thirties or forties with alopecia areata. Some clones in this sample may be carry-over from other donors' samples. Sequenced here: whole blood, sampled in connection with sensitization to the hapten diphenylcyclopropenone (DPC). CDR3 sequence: CASSLRGHIYSNQPQHF. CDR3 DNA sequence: TGTGCCAGCAGTTTAAGGGGACACATCTATAGCAATCAGCCCCAGCATTTT. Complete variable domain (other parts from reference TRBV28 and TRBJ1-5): DVKVTQSSRYLVKRTGEKVFLECVQDMDHENMFWYRQDPGLGLRLIYFSYDVKMKEKGDIPEGYSVSREKKERFSLILESASTNQTSMYLCASSLRGHIYSNQPQHFGDGTRLSIL.